This is a list of T cell receptor beta chains from one sample in a study of identical twins. TCRdb recomputed calls from the 5' RACE reads with MiXCR, one row per CDR3 protein. The sample yields about 890,000 distinct CDR3 sequences, roughly 12% seen once. In addition, the sample was reused for a study of yellow fever vaccine responses in identical twins.

Material: PBMCs. The receptors here all came from a woman between 18 and 29 years old in good health. Each CDR3 is given with its conserved first and last residue. Fields, in order: V gene, CDR3 protein.

TRBV28,CASSFSGGVGSYNEQFF
TRBV12-3/TRBV12-4,CASRGTGWGKLFF
TRBV4-2,CASSHTTGTSGYLGRYNEQFF
TRBV5-1,CASSLEVAITDTQYF
TRBV5-6,CASSLTGEQFF
TRBV20-1,CSARDIRYNEQFF
TRBV4-1,CASSPLELSGQETQYF
TRBV5-5,CASSHRIAPYNEQFF
TRBV12-3/TRBV12-4,CASSSDRVGSRFF
TRBV11-1,CASSPGLAGGLADTQYF
TRBV6-6,CASSYSWADTQYF
TRBV7-2,CASSLVFVGDEQYF
TRBV12-3/TRBV12-4,CASSSGGVGGLGQYF
TRBV7-9,CASSSGRGEQFF
TRBV20-1,CSARDLSYQPQHF
TRBV14,CASSQWSPLHF
TRBV7-8,CASSLVGVEVETQYF
TRBV15,CATSRTIGVGANVLTF
TRBV28,CASSSPGVHQETQYF
TRBV19,CASSSLGQGSQETQYF
TRBV4-1,CASSQVSGNTEAFF
TRBV28,CASSLLEAGAVGQYF
TRBV7-9,CASTFGLAGGPYEQYF
TRBV4-1,CASSQGTSSSAGELFF
TRBV27,CASSLHVNKNEQYF
TRBV2,CASSGPSTGGPNTEAFF
TRBV2,CASKKAGARTDTQYF
TRBV25-1,CASNGIAGNADTQYF
TRBV29-1,CSVEISRSYNEQFF
TRBV5-6,CASSLGRVSNYGYTF
TRBV24-1,CATAVGQGTDTQYF
TRBV14,CASSQVGTGFSNEQFF
TRBV5-1,CASSFESAPYNEQFF
TRBV7-8,CASSLVSGSGRLDETQYF
TRBV20-1,CSASKGFFGEQFF
TRBV29-1,CSVDAGSGANVLTF
TRBV20-1,CSAPSTQKNEQFF
TRBV10-2,CASSEAEGTEAFF
TRBV12-3/TRBV12-4,CASRPAPGRGNTEAFF
TRBV29-1,CSVETGLTNGYTF
TRBV29-1,CSVAGAGQADTQYF
TRBV2,CASSTYRVNQPQHF
TRBV29-1,CSVVDFTGVYEQYF
TRBV7-3,CASSSSPGLAGGPRRGDTQYF